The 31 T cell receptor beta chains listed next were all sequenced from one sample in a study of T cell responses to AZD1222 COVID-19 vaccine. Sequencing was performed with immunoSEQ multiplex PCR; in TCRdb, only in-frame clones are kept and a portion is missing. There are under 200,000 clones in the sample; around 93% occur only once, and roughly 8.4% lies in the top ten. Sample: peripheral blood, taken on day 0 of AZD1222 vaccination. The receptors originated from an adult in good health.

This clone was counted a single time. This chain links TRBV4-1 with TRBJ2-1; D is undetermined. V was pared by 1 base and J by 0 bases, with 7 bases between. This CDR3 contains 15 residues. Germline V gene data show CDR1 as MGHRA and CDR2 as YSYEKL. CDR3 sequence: CASSQVSSSYNEQFF. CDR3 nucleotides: TGCGCCAGCAGCCAAGTCTCGAGCTCCTACAATGAGCAGTTCTTC.

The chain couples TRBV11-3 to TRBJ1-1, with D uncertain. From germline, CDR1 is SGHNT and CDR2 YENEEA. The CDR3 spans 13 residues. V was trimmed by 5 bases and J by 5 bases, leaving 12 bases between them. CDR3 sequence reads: CASSSPTETEAFF. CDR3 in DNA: TGTGCCAGCAGCAGTCCGACGGAGACTGAAGCTTTCTTT.

CDR3 residues: CASRELSYGYTF. The CDR3, as DNA: TGTGCCAGCAGAGAGCTATCCTATGGCTACACCTTC. The chain couples TRBV6-5 to TRBJ1-2; D is uncertain. With 6 bases removed from V and 4 bases from J, the gap between germline ends came to 9 bases. The CDR3 totals 12 residues. Germline CDR1 and CDR2: MNHEY and SVGAGI.

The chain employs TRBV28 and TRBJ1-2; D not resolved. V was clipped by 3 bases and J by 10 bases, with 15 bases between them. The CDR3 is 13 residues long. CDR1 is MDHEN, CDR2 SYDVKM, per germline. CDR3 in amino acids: CASSFGQLLFYTF. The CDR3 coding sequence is TGTGCCAGCAGTTTTGGGCAGCTCCTTTTCTACACCTTC.

The CDR3 reads CASSHSAGQGEQFF. CDR3 coding DNA: TGTGCCAGCAGCCACTCAGCGGGCCAGGGTGAGCAGTTCTTC. The rearrangement uses TRBV14 and TRBJ2-1, with a tentative D call TRBD2 (6 bases). The germline V gene has CDR1 SGHDN and CDR2 FVKESK. Trimming removed 3 bases at V and 9 bases at J, with 15 bases between. This CDR3 spans 14 amino acids.

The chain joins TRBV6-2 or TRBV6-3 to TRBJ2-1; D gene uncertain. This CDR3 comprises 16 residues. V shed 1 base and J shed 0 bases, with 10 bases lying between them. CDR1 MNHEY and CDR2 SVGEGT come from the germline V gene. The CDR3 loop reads CASSYYSSSSYNEQFF. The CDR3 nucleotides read TGTGCCAGCAGTTACTACAGTTCGAGCTCCTACAATGAGCAGTTCTTC.

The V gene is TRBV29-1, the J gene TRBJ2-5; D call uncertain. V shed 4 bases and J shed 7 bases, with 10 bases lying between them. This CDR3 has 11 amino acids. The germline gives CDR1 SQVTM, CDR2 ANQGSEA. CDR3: CSVGLGGTQYF. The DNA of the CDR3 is TGCAGCGTTGGCCTGGGTGGGACCCAGTACTTC.

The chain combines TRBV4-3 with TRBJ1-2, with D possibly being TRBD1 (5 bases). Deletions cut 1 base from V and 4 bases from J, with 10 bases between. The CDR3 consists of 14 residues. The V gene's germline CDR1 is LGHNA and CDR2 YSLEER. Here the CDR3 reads CASSQGQGSYGYTF. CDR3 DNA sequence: TGCGCCAGCAGCCAAGGTCAGGGCAGCTATGGCTACACCTTC.

The CDR3 reads CSVAGLYEQYF. The CDR3 DNA reads as TGCAGTGTAGCGGGGCTTTACGAGCAGTACTTC. This chain joins TRBV20-1 and TRBJ2-7, with 8 bases aligning to TRBD2. In germline, CDR1 is DFQATT, CDR2 SNEGSKA (reference sequence). After removal of 7 bases from V and 4 bases from J, the junction contained 3 bases not matched to a gene. The CDR3 runs 11 residues.

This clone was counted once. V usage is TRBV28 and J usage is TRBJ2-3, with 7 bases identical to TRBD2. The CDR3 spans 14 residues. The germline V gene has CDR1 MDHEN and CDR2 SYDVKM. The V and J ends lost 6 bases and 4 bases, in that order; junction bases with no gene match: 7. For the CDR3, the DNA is TGTGCCAGCAGCCTCGGACTAGTTGCAGATACGCAGTATTTT. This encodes CASSLGLVADTQYF.

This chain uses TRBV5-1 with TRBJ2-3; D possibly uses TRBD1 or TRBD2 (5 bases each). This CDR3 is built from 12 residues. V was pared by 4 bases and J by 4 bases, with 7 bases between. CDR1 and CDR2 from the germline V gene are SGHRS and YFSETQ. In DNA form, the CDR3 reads TGCGCCAGCAGCCAGGGACCAGATACGCAGTATTTT. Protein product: CASSQGPDTQYF.

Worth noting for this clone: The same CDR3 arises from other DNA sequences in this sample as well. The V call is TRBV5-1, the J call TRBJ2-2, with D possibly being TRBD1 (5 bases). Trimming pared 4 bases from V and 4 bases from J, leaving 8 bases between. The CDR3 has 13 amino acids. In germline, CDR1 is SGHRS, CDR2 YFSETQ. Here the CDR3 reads CASSGQGTGELFF. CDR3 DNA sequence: TGCGCCAGCAGCGGGCAGGGCACCGGGGAGCTGTTTTTT.

The CDR3 loop is CASSLLTGDRRELFF. The CDR3 nucleotides read TGTGCCAGCAGCCTACTGACAGGCGATCGACGGGAGCTGTTTTTT. V and J are TRBV5-6 and TRBJ2-2, with a possible D match to TRBD1 (6 bases). There are 15 residues in the CDR3. Germline V lookup: CDR1 SGHDT, CDR2 YYEEEE. V was pared by 4 bases and J by 9 bases, with 19 bases between.

In nucleotides, the CDR3 is TGTGCCAGCAGTTCGGGACTCCCGGGGACCCAGTACTTC. Translated, it gives CASSSGLPGTQYF. The rearrangement links TRBV27 to TRBJ2-5; tentatively, D is TRBD2 (6 bases). Germline-derived CDR1 and CDR2 are MNHEY and SMNVEV (reference sequence). The CDR3 is 13 amino acids. With 4 bases removed from V and 7 bases from J, the gap between germline ends came to 13 bases.

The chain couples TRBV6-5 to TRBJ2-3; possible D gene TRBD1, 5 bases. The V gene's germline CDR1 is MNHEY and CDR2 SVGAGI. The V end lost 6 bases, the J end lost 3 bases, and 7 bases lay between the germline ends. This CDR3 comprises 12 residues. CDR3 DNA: TGTGCCAGCAGGGGGCTAACAGATACGCAGTATTTT. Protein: CASRGLTDTQYF.

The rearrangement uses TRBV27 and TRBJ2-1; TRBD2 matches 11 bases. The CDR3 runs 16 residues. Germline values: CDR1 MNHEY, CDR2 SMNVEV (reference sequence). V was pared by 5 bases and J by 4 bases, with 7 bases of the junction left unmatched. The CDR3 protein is CASSISTSGSYNEQFF. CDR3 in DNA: TGTGCCAGCAGTATCTCCACTAGCGGGAGTTACAATGAGCAGTTCTTC.

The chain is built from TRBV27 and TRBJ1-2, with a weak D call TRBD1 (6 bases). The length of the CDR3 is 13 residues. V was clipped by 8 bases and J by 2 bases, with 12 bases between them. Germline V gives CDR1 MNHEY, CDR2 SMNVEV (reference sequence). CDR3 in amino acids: CASGYTGNYGYTF. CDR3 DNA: TGTGCCAGCGGTTATACAGGGAACTATGGCTACACCTTC.

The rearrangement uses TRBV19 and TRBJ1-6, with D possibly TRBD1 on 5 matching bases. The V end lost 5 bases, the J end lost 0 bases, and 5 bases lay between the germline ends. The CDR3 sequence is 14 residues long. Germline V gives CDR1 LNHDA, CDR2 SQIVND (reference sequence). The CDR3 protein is CASSGGSYNSPLHF. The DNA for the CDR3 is TGTGCCAGTAGTGGGGGCTCCTATAATTCACCCCTCCACTTT.

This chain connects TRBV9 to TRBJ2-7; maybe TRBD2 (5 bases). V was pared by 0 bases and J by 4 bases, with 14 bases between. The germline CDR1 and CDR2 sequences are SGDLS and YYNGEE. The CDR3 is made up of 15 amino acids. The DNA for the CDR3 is TGTGCCAGCAGCGTAGAGGAACTAGGGTGGTACGAGCAGTACTTC. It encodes CASSVEELGWYEQYF.

The DNA of the CDR3 is TGTGCCAGCAGCCCGGGGACAGGGAATAACTATGGCTACACCTTC. Translating gives CASSPGTGNNYGYTF. This rearrangement joins TRBV7-8 to TRBJ1-2; 9 positions agree with TRBD1. V lost 5 bases and J lost 1; bases outside the gene matches: 5. The V gene's germline CDR1 is SGHVS and CDR2 FQNEAQ. The CDR3 totals 15 residues.

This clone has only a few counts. CDR3 in DNA: TGCGCCAGCAGCCACGTGGGACTAGCGGGAGGGCCCAGCTCCTACAATGAGCAGTTCTTC. Its translation: CASSHVGLAGGPSSYNEQFF. J is TRBJ2-1 and V is TRBV4-1, with 16 bases that match TRBD2. V lost 3 bases, J lost 0 bases, and 8 bases stayed unmatched. The CDR3 is made up of 20 amino acids. The germline CDR1 and CDR2 sequences are MGHRA and YSYEKL.

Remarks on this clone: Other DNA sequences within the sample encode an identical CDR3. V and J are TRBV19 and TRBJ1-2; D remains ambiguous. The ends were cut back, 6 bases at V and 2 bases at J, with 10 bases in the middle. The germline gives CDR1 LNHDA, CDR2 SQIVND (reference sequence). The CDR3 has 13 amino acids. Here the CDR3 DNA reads TGTGCCAGTAGCCAGGACGGCAACTATGGCTACACCTTC. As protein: CASSQDGNYGYTF.

CDR3: CASRVIWNQPQHF. The CDR3 DNA is TGTGCCAGCAGGGTAATATGGAATCAGCCCCAGCATTTT. The chain joins TRBV2 to TRBJ1-5; no definite D call. V was shortened by 6 bases and J by 4 bases, with 10 bases between the two germline ends. The CDR3 is 13 amino acids. From germline, CDR1 is SNHLY and CDR2 FYNNEI.

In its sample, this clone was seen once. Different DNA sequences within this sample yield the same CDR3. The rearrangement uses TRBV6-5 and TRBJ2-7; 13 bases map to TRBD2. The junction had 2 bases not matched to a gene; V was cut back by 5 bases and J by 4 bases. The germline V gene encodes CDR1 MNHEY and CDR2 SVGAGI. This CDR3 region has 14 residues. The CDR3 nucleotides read TGTGCCAGCAGTAGGACTAGCGGGAGTTACGAGCAGTACTTC. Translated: CASSRTSGSYEQYF.

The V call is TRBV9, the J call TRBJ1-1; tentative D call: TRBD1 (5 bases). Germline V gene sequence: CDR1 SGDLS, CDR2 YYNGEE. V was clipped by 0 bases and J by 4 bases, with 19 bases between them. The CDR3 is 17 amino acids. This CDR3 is CASSVGGGYGTGTEAFF. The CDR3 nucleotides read TGTGCCAGCAGCGTAGGAGGTGGTTACGGGACGGGCACTGAAGCTTTCTTT.

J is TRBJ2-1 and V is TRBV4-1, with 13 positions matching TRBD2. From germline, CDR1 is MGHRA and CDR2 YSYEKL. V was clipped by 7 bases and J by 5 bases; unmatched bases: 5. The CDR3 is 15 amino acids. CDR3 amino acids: CASTKGLAGDNEQFF. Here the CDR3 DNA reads TGCGCCAGCACCAAAGGACTAGCGGGGGACAATGAGCAGTTCTTC.

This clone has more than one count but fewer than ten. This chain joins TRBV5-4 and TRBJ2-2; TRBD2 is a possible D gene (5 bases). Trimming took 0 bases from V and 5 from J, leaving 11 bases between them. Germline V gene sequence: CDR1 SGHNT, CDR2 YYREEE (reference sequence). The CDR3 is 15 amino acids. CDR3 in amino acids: CASSLEDGGTGELFF. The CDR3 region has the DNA TGTGCCAGCAGCTTGGAGGACGGCGGGACCGGGGAGCTGTTTTTT.

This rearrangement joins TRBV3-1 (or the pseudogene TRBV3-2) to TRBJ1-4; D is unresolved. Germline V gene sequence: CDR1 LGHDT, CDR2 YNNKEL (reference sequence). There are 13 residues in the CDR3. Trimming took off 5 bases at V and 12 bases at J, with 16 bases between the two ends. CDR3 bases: TGTGCCAGCAGCGCTGGGCGGTCGAGGGAACTGTTTTTT. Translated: CASSAGRSRELFF.

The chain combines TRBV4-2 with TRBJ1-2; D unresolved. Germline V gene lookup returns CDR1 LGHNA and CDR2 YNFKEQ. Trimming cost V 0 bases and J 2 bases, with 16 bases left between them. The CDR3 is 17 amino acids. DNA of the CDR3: TGTGCCAGCAGCCAAGAAGGTCCAAACGCCTTGAACTATGGCTACACCTTC. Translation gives CASSQEGPNALNYGYTF.

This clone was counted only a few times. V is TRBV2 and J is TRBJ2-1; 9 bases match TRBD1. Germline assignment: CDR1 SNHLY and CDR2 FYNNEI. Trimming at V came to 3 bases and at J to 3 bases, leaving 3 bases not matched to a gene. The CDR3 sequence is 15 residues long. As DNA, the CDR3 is TGTGCCAGCAGTGATAGACAGGGGGTCTACAATGAGCAGTTCTTC. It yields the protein CASSDRQGVYNEQFF.

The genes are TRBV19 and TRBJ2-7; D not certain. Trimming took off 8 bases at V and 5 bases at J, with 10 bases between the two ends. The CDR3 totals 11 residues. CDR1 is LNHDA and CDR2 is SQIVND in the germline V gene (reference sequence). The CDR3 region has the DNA TGTGCCAGTCTGAACAGCGACGAGCAGTACTTC. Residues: CASLNSDEQYF.